This TCR beta chain was captured by sequencing in a study of PD-1 blockade in classical Hodgkin lymphoma. Overall study results and limits: Complete responders entered with baseline diversity on par with newly diagnosed patients, the results showed.

Measured with immunoSEQ multiplex PCR; TCRdb has only the in-frame clones, and not every one. This table has 110,000 or so clones, about 88% appearing once. Every patient experienced relapse after autologous stem cell transplantation, and brentuximab vedotin exposure varied. The germline V and J ends were trimmed by 8 bases and 5 bases, with 12 bases remaining between them. CDR1 is SNHLY, CDR2 FYNNEI, per germline. The CDR3 is 12 residues long. This clone was observed many times. Its specificity is unknown. This TCR was recovered from a human donor with classical Hodgkin lymphoma. The sequencing used peripheral blood mononuclear cells (PBMCs), collected before the second cycle of nivolumab. The gene calls are TRBV2 and TRBJ2-5, with D maybe TRBD2 (5 bases). In DNA, the CDR3 is TGTGCCAGCTTGCTAGCTTCCGAGACCCAGTACTTC. Amino acids: CASLLASETQYF.